One sample yielded the 23 T cell receptor beta chains listed below, sequenced in a study of blood T cell repertoires in COVID-19. Profiling relied on immunoSEQ multiplex PCR, and the TCRdb table lists in-frame clones only, not all of them. The sample includes about 210,000 clones, roughly 80% seen only once; the top ten take roughly 6.7%. The sequenced material came from peripheral blood. The source of these receptors is a woman in her sixties or seventies with acute or convalescent COVID-19.

The V and J genes are TRBV27 and TRBJ2-1; 10 positions agree with TRBD2. J was trimmed by 0 bases and V by 3 bases; bases with no gene match: 11. The CDR3 consists of 19 residues. Germline-derived CDR1 and CDR2 are MNHEY and SMNVEV (reference sequence). The CDR3 sequence is CASSLSVLAGPRSYNEQFF. The CDR3 bases are TGTGCCAGCAGTTTGTCAGTACTAGCGGGGCCGCGCTCCTACAATGAGCAGTTCTTC.

This chain links TRBV9 with TRBJ2-3; TRBD2 is a possible D gene (7 bases). The CDR3 spans 16 residues. Between the trimmed V and J ends, which lost 1 base and 4 bases, there was a span of 16 bases. Germline lookup yields CDR1 SGDLS and CDR2 YYNGEE. The CDR3 nucleotides are TGTGCCAGCAGCGTAATGGAGGGGGGGAGCGCAGATACGCAGTATTTT. Protein: CASSVMEGGSADTQYF.

A single count supports this clone. The chain has TRBV6-4 and TRBJ2-1, with D tentatively TRBD1 (5 bases). CDR1 is MRHNA and CDR2 is SNTAGT in the germline V gene. This CDR3 comprises 16 residues. Between the trimmed V and J ends, which lost 5 bases and 1 base, there was a span of 15 bases. The CDR3 reads CASSLYTGLSYNEQFF. The CDR3, as DNA: TGTGCCAGCAGTCTATATACAGGTCTGTCCTACAATGAGCAGTTCTTC.

The CDR3 spells CATSGASWADTQYF. The CDR3 nucleotides read TGTGCCACCAGTGGGGCTAGCTGGGCAGATACGCAGTATTTT. The chain is built from TRBV24-1 and TRBJ2-3; TRBD2 is a possible D gene (5 bases). Trimming cost V 5 bases and J 4 bases, with 12 bases left between them. The CDR3 has 14 amino acids. Germline loops: CDR1 KGHDR, CDR2 SFDVKD.

This clone was found once. The gene calls are TRBV5-1 and TRBJ2-7, with D possibly matching TRBD2 (7 bases). Germline loops: CDR1 SGHRS, CDR2 YFSETQ. The CDR3 is made up of 18 amino acids. With 0 bases removed from V and 3 bases from J, the gap between germline ends came to 22 bases. CDR3: CASSLEGGATRPIYEQYF. CDR3 in DNA: TGCGCCAGCAGCTTGGAGGGGGGGGCTACCCGACCTATCTACGAGCAGTACTTC.

The chain joins TRBV10-1 to TRBJ2-7; 7 nucleotides align to TRBD1. CDR1 WNHNN and CDR2 SYGVQD come from the germline V gene (reference sequence). V shed 5 bases and J 4 bases; nucleotides not matched to a gene: 2. CDR3 length: 12 amino acids. CDR3 sequence reads: CASSPQGYEQYF. As DNA, the CDR3 is TGCGCCAGCAGTCCACAGGGGTACGAGCAGTACTTC.

The V and J genes are TRBV5-1 and TRBJ2-2; TRBD2 matches 8 bases. The ends lost 0 bases at V and 4 bases at J; junction bases unmatched: 5. This CDR3 is 16 amino acids long. Germline CDR1 is SGHRS and CDR2 is YFSETQ. The CDR3 sequence: CASSLVDGGATGELFF. The CDR3 DNA reads TGCGCCAGCAGCTTGGTGGACGGGGGGGCCACCGGGGAGCTGTTTTTT.

This clone was observed a handful of times. CDR3 in DNA: TGTGCCAGCAGTTACTTGACAGGGGAAGATACGCAGTATTTT. This sequence encodes CASSYLTGEDTQYF. The chain joins TRBV6-5 to TRBJ2-3; 8 bases are shared with TRBD1. The length of the CDR3 is 14 residues. CDR1 and CDR2 from the germline V gene are MNHEY and SVGAGI. V trimming: 1 base; J trimming: 5 bases; junction bases outside the gene matches: 2.

This sequence joins TRBV4-3 and TRBJ2-3; D may be TRBD2 (6 bases). The CDR3 is made up of 15 amino acids. Germline V gene data show CDR1 as LGHNA and CDR2 as YSLEER. V dropped 3 bases and J dropped 0 bases, with 10 bases sitting between them. This chain's CDR3 is CASSQTRASTDTQYF. The DNA of the CDR3 is TGCGCCAGCAGCCAGACTAGGGCTAGCACAGATACGCAGTATTTT.

The count of this clone is one. V and J are TRBV10-1 and TRBJ1-1, with 7 bases identical to TRBD1. Trimming at V came to 8 bases and at J to 10 bases, leaving 10 bases not matched to a gene. CDR1 WNHNN and CDR2 SYGVQD come from the germline V gene (reference sequence). The CDR3 loop spans 12 amino acids. The CDR3 DNA reads TGCGCCAGCGGTACGACAGGGCTGGGAGCTTTCTTT. Its translation: CASGTTGLGAFF.

The genes are TRBV2 and TRBJ1-2; the D is unclear. CDR1 and CDR2 from the germline V gene are SNHLY and FYNNEI. The CDR3 runs 12 residues. Trimming removed 7 bases from V and 12 bases from J, with 18 bases in between. The CDR3 DNA is TGTGCCAGCACTCTAGCCGGACTGGCTAACACCTTC. Translating it yields CASTLAGLANTF.

The gene calls are TRBV2 and TRBJ1-2; 10 nucleotides line up with TRBD1. The CDR3 covers 15 residues. V dropped 4 bases and J dropped 4; count of bases not matched to a gene: 6. The germline V gene has CDR1 SNHLY and CDR2 FYNNEI. The CDR3 here is CASSVRGQGIYGYTF. The CDR3 DNA reads as TGTGCCAGCAGTGTCCGGGGACAGGGGATCTATGGCTACACCTTC.

In its sample, this clone was seen a few times. This chain uses TRBV3-1 (or the pseudogene TRBV3-2) with TRBJ2-5; the D gene is possibly TRBD2 (6 bases). The CDR3 spans 15 residues. Germline V gene lookup returns CDR1 LGHDT and CDR2 YNNKEL (reference sequence). The V end lost 4 bases, the J end lost 9 bases, and 21 bases lay between the germline ends. The CDR3 loop reads CASSPSELSGGAQYF. CDR3 nucleotide sequence: TGTGCCAGCAGCCCCTCGGAACTCTCAGGAGGGGCCCAGTACTTC.

V usage is TRBV6-5 and J usage is TRBJ2-3; weak D call: TRBD2 (7 bases). Trimming took 7 bases from V and 4 from J, leaving 15 bases between them. Germline assignment: CDR1 MNHEY and CDR2 SVGAGI. The CDR3 is 14 residues long. The CDR3 loop is CASNEGGPSDTQYF. CDR3 in DNA: TGTGCCAGCAACGAGGGGGGGCCATCAGATACGCAGTATTTT.

This chain links TRBV21-1 with TRBJ2-3; the table's D gene call, TRBD2, was not cross checked with the DNA. TRBV21-1 is noted as a pseudogene. CDR3 length: 16 residues. CDR3 region: CASRRVGTREADTQYF. In DNA, the CDR3 is TGTGCCAGCAGACGGGTTGGGACTAGAGAGGCAGATACGCAGTATTTT.

The chain is built from TRBV7-3 and TRBJ2-2; TRBD1 matches at 7 bases. Germline values: CDR1 SGHTA, CDR2 FQGTGA. V lost 5 bases, J lost 6 bases, and 9 bases stayed unmatched. This CDR3 is 15 amino acids long. CDR3 bases: TGTGCCAGCAGCCCCCAGACGACAGGGTCCGGGGAGCTGTTTTTT. This gives the protein CASSPQTTGSGELFF. Together with reference TRBV7-3 and TRBJ2-2, the CDR3 gives the full variable domain: GAGVSQTPSNKVTEKGKYVELRCDPISGHTALYWYRQSLGQGPEFLIYFQGTGAADDSGLPNDRFFAVRPEGSVSTLKIQRTERGDSAVYLCASSPQTTGSGELFFGEGSRLTVL.

This clone was found a few times. This chain joins TRBV18 and TRBJ1-6; D remains ambiguous. Between the trimmed V and J ends, which lost 3 bases and 8 bases, there was a span of 14 bases. Germline V gene data show CDR1 as KGHSH and CDR2 as LQKENI. There are 15 residues in the CDR3. As DNA, the CDR3 is TGTGCCAGCTCACCCAACGGGTACAAAGATTCACCCCTCCACTTT. Translated: CASSPNGYKDSPLHF.

This sequence joins TRBV3-1 (or the pseudogene TRBV3-2) and TRBJ1-6; D not certain. Trimming left V 1 base short and J 10 bases short, with 20 bases between. Germline lookup yields CDR1 LGHDT and CDR2 YNNKEL (reference sequence). This CDR3 spans 17 amino acids. The CDR3 nucleotides read TGTGCCAGCAGCCAAGTCCGGTCAGGCGGACGGGGATCACCCCTCCACTTT. Translation: CASSQVRSGGRGSPLHF.

The chain joins TRBV5-1 to TRBJ2-3; D possibly corresponds to TRBD1 (6 bases). Trimming removed 4 bases at V and 2 bases at J, with 8 bases between. The CDR3 totals 13 residues. Looked up from germline, CDR1 is SGHRS and CDR2 is YFSETQ. In nucleotides, the CDR3 is TGCGCCAGCAGCGGACAGTACACAGATACGCAGTATTTT. Its protein product is CASSGQYTDTQYF.

The chain joins TRBV10-1 to TRBJ2-3, with 9 nucleotides matching TRBD2. In germline, CDR1 is WNHNN, CDR2 SYGVQD (reference sequence). J gave up 2 bases and V 5 bases, and 5 bases lay outside the gene matches. The CDR3 consists of 15 residues. The CDR3 DNA sequence: TGCGCCAGCAGTCCAGCGGGGGGCTTCACAGATACGCAGTATTTT. Its protein is CASSPAGGFTDTQYF.

The chain employs TRBV6-4 and TRBJ2-7; 7 nucleotides match TRBD2. The V and J ends lost 6 bases and 3 bases, in that order; junction bases with no gene match: 14. Germline values: CDR1 MRHNA, CDR2 SNTAGT. The CDR3 has 16 residues. The CDR3 coding sequence is TGTGCCAGCAGACCCTTAGGCGCGGGGGAGCACTACGAGCAGTACTTC. Protein: CASRPLGAGEHYEQYF.

In DNA form, the CDR3 reads TGTGCCAGCAGCTTAAGGGAGGGTGAGGAGACCCAGTACTTC. This translates into CASSLREGEETQYF. V and J are TRBV7-8 and TRBJ2-5, with 7 bases lining up with TRBD2. Germline V gives CDR1 SGHVS, CDR2 FQNEAQ. The V and J ends lost 2 bases and 5 bases, in that order; junction bases with no gene match: 5. The CDR3 is 14 amino acids.

This clone was recorded only once. This chain links TRBV19 with TRBJ1-2, with a possible D match to TRBD1 (6 bases). There are 14 residues in the CDR3. V gave up 4 bases and J gave up 3 bases, with 12 bases separating them. The germline CDR1 and CDR2 sequences are LNHDA and SQIVND (reference sequence). The chain's CDR3 is CASSNIDRYYGYTF. CDR3 DNA sequence: TGTGCCAGTAGTAACATTGACAGGTACTATGGCTACACCTTC.